The 8 T cell receptor beta chains in this list originate from one sample, sequenced in a study of low-dose radiotherapy and immunotherapy resistance in tumors (dated 2022 in TCRdb). The sample's time point label, decoded: before trial treatment. Sequencing used an Illumina MiniSeq. Superscript III and a set of TRAV- and TRBV-specific primers were used to synthesize first-strand cDNA, so that both TCRalpha and TCRbeta chains were covered. TCRs were amplified for about 22 PCR cycles with Phusion, using a constant-region primer paired with the adapter attached to the V primers. TCRdb reran the public reads through fastp at Q25 and MiXCR, keeping productive beta chains. When rows share a CDR3 protein, they turn into one entry using the most common DNA and genes. Present in this sample are about 89,000 distinct CDR3 sequences, roughly a tenth of which were seen just once. Of the sample, around 0.97% is held by the ten largest clones.

The sample was PBMCs, taken before treatment. The receptors derive from a male donor with prostate cancer.

This clonotype is labeled as large (0.1 to 1%). The chain combines TRBV5-5 with TRBJ2-7, with 7 bases matching TRBD2. CDR3 length equals 16 residues. From germline, CDR1 is SGHKS and CDR2 YYEKEE (reference sequence). V lost 4 bases to trimming and J lost 0 bases; unmatched junction nucleotides: 10. In DNA, the CDR3 is TGTGCCAGCAGCCCGCTGATCGGCGGGAGCTCCTACGAGCAGTACTTC. This codes for CASSPLIGGSSYEQYF. The full variable domain, in which reference TRBV5-5 and TRBJ2-7 provide the parts outside the CDR3, is DAGVTQSPTHLIKTRGQQVTLRCSPISGHKSVSWYQQVLGQGPQFIFQYYEKEERGRGNFPDRFSARQFPNYSSELNVNALLLGDSALYLCASSPLIGGSSYEQYFGPGTRLTVT.

Only one count was recorded for this clonotype. A read error is the likely source, as a far larger clone sits one nucleotide away. V and J are TRBV5-5 and TRBJ2-1; D might be TRBD1 or TRBD2, each matching 5 bases. V lost 6 bases and J lost 13, with 29 bases in between. This CDR3 spans 16 amino acids. Germline V gives CDR1 SGHKS, CDR2 YYEKEE (reference sequence). CDR3 loop: CASTRGQRLVGETQFF. The CDR3 DNA follows: TGTGCCAGCACCCGGGGCCAGAGGCTTGTCGGGGAGACCCAGTTCTTC.

Comments on this clonotype: This may come from a read error, since a much larger clone is one base off. CDR3 DNA sequence: TGTGCCAGCAGGCCGGGACGGACCCCCTACGAGCAGTACTTC. Translation: CASRPGRTPYEQYF. The J gene is TRBJ2-7, the V gene TRBV2; D is tentatively TRBD1 or TRBD2 (5 bases each). The CDR3 length is 14 residues. V lost 6 bases and J 2 bases, leaving 14 bases between the germline ends. Germline V CDR1 and CDR2: SNHLY, FYNNEI.

This clonotype has a count of ten or more. The genes are TRBV7-2 and TRBJ2-5, with TRBD1 matching 10 bases. The CDR3 loop spans 16 amino acids. The V gene's germline CDR1 is SGHTA and CDR2 FQGNSA. V shed 0 bases, J shed 5 bases, and the junction held 6 bases outside the gene matches. The CDR3 here is CASSLASTGGRETQYF. CDR3 nucleotides: TGTGCCAGCAGCTTAGCTTCGACAGGGGGCCGGGAGACCCAGTACTTC.

This clonotype appeared many times. This chain links TRBV20-1 with TRBJ2-7, with 11 nucleotides matching TRBD1. The CDR3 is 13 amino acids. J was trimmed by 4 bases and V by 4 bases; bases with no gene match: 3. CDR1 DFQATT and CDR2 SNEGSKA come from the germline V gene (reference sequence). The CDR3 here is CSATDRGRYEQYF. CDR3 nucleotide sequence: TGCAGTGCTACGGACAGGGGGCGTTACGAGCAGTACTTC.

This clonotype was detected only a few times. This probably arose from a read error, given a far larger clone one base away. The gene calls are TRBV28 and TRBJ2-1; 8 bases fit TRBD1. Germline CDR1 is MDHEN and CDR2 is SYDVKM. CDR3 size: 13 residues. CDR3 sequence (DNA): TGTGCTAGTGGCCCGGACAGGGAGTACGAGCAGTTCTTC. This codes for CASGPDREYEQFF. Drawing the rest from reference TRBV28 and TRBJ2-1, the complete variable domain is DVKVTQSSRYLVKRTGEKVFLECVQDMDHENMFWYRQDPGLGLRLIYFSYDVKMKEKGDIPEGYSVSREKKERFSLILESASTNQTSMYLCASGPDREYEQFFGPGTRLTVL.

This clonotype was picked up many times. The CDR3 bases are TGTGCCAGCAGCACTACAATTTACGAGCAGTACTTC. Translation gives CASSTTIYEQYF. The V call is TRBV11-2, the J call TRBJ2-7; the D is unclear. Trimming shortened V by 5 bases and J by 4 bases, and 9 bases separated the two germline ends. The length of the CDR3 is 12 residues. In germline, CDR1 is SGHAT, CDR2 FQNNGV.

This clonotype was recorded many times. The V and J genes are TRBV28 and TRBJ2-2, with 7 bases lining up with TRBD2. Germline values: CDR1 MDHEN, CDR2 SYDVKM. V was clipped by 4 bases and J by 6 bases; unmatched bases: 11. The CDR3 totals 16 residues. The DNA for the CDR3 is TGTGCCAGCAGTTCGGTGCGGGGGAGTCCCCCCGGGGAGCTGTTTTTT. This sequence encodes CASSSVRGSPPGELFF.